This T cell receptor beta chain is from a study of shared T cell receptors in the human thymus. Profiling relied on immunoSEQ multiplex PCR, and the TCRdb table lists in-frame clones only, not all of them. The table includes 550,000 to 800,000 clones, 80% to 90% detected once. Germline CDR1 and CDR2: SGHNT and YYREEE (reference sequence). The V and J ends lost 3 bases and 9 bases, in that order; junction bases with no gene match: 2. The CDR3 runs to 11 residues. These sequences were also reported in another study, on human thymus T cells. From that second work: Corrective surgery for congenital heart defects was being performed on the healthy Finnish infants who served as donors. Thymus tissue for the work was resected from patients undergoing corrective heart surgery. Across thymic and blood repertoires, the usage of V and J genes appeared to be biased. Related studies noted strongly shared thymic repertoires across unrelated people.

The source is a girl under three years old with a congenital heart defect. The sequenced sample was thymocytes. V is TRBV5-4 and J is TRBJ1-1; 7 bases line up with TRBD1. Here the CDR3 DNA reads TGTGCCAGCAGCTCACAGGGGAAAGCTTTCTTT. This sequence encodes CASSSQGKAFF.